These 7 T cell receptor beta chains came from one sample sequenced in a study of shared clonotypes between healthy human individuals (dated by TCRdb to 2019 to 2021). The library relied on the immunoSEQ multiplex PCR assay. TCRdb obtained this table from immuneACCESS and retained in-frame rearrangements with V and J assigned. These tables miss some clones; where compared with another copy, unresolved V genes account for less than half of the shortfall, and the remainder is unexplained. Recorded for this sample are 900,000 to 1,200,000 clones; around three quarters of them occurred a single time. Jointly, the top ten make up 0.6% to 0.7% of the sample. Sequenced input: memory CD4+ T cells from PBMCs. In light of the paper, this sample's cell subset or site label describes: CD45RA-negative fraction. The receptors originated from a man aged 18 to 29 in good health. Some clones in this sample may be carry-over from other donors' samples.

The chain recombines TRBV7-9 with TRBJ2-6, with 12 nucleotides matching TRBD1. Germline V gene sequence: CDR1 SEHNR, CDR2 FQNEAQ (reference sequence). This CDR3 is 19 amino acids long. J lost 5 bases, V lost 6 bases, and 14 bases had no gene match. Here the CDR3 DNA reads TGTGCCAGCAGGCCGTCCCCCGGGACAGGGGGCGCGTGGGCCAACGTCCTGACTTTC. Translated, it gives CASRPSPGTGGAWANVLTF. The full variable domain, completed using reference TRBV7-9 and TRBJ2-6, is DTGVSQNPRHKITKRGQNVTFRCDPISEHNRLYWYRQTLGQGPEFLTYFQNEAQLEKSRLLSDRFSAERPKGSFSTLEIQRTEQGDSAMYLCASRPSPGTGGAWANVLTFGAGSRLTVL.

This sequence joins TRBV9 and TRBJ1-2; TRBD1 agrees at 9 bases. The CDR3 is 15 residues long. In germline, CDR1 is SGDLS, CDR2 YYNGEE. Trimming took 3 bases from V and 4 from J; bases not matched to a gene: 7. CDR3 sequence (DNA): TGTGCCAGCAGCGCCGGGACAGGGACCCTCTATGGCTACACCTTC. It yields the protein CASSAGTGTLYGYTF.

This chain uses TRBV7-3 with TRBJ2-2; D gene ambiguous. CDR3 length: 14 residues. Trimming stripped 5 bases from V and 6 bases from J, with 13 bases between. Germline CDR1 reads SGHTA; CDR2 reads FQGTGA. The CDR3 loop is CASSQSRSPGELFF. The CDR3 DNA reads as TGTGCCAGCAGCCAGAGCCGAAGCCCCGGGGAGCTGTTTTTT.

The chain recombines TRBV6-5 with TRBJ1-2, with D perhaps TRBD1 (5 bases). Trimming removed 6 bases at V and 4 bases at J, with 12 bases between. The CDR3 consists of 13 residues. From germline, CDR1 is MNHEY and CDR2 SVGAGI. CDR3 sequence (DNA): TGTGCCAGCAGCGACCCCGACAGCTATGGCTACACCTTC. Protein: CASSDPDSYGYTF.

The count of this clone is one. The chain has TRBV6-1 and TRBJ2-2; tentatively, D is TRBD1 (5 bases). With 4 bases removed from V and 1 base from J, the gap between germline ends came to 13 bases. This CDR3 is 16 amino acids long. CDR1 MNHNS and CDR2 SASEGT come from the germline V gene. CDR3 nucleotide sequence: TGTGCCAGCAGTGTAAAGGGGTCAGTGAACACCGGGGAGCTGTTTTTT. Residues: CASSVKGSVNTGELFF.

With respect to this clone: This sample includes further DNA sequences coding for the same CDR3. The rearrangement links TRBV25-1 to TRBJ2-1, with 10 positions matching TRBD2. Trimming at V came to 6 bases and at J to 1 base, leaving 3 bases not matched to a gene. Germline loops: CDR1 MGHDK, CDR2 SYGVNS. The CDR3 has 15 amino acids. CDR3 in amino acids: CASSVAGGSYNEQFF. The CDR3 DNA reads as TGTGCCAGCAGCGTAGCGGGAGGTTCCTACAATGAGCAGTTCTTC.

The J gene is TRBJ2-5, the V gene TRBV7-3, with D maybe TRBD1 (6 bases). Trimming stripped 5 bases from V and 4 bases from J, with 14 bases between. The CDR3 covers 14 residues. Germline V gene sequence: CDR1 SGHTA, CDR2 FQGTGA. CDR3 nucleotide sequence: TGTGCCAGCAGCGAACAGGGTCGGGGAGAGACCCAGTACTTC. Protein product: CASSEQGRGETQYF.